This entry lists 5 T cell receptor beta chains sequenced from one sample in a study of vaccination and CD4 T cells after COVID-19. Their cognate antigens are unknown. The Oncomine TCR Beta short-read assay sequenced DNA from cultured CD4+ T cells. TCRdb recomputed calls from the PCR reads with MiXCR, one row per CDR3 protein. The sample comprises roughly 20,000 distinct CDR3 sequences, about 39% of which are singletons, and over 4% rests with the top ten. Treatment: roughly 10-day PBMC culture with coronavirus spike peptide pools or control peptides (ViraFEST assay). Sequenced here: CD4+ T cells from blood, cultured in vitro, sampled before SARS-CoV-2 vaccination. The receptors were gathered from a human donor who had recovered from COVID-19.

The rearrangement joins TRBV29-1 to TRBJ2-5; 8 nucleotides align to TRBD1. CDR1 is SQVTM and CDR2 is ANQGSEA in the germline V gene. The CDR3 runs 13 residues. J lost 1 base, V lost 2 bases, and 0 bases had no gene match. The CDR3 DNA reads TGCAGCGTTGAACAGGGGGCCCAAGAGACCCAGTACTTC. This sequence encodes CSVEQGAQETQYF.

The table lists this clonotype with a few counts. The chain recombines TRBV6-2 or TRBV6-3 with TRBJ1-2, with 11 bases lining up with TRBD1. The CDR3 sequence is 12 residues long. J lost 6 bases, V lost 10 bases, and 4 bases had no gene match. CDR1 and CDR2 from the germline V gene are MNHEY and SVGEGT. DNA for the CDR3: TGTGCCACCGGACAGGGGGCGAATGGCTACACCTTC. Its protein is CATGQGANGYTF.

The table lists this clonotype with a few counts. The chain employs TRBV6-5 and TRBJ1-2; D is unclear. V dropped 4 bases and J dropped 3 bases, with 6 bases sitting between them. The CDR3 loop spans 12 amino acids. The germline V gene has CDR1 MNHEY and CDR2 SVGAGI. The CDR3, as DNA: TGTGCCAGCAGTTTGCAGGACTATGGCTACACCTTC. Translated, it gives CASSLQDYGYTF.

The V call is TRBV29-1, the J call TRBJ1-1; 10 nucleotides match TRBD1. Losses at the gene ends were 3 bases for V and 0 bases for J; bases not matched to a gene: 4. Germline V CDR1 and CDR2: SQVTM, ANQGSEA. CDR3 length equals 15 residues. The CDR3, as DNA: TGCAGCGTTGATAAGGGACAGGGGATGAACACTGAAGCTTTCTTT. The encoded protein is CSVDKGQGMNTEAFF.

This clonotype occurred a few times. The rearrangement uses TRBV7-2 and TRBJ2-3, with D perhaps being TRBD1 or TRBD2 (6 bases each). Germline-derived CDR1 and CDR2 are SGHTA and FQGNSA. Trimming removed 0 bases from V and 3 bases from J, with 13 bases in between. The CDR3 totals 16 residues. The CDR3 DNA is TGTGCCAGCAGCTTAGCGTCGGGGGCGAGAACAGATACGCAGTATTTT. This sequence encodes CASSLASGARTDTQYF.